These T cell receptor beta chains were read from a single sample in a study of blood T cell repertoires in COVID-19. Using immunoSEQ multiplex PCR, the repertoire was profiled, and TCRdb retains in-frame clones only, with some absent. The sample shows around 210,000 clones, 80% to 90% of them seen only once. Material: peripheral blood. These receptors came from a woman aged 70-85 years with acute or convalescent COVID-19. CDR3s include the opening cysteine and the closing phenylalanine or tryptophan. The D gene is left open where the match is weak. Only some rows state a clone size, as once, few, many or a class for expanded clones.

clone size: once; D gene: TRBD1; V gene: TRBV29-1; J gene: TRBJ2-5; CDR3 DNA: TGCAGCGGCAGGACAGGGGCTATGCAAGAGACCCAGTACTTC; CDR3 protein: CSGRTGAMQETQYF
clone size: .; D gene: TRBD1; V gene: TRBV19; J gene: TRBJ2-1; CDR3 DNA: TGTGCCAGTAGGCGGACAGGGGTAAATGAGCAGTTCTTC; CDR3 protein: CASRRTGVNEQFF
clone size: .; D gene: TRBD2; V gene: TRBV6-6; J gene: TRBJ2-7; CDR3 DNA: TGTGCCAGCAGTCGCCGGACTAGCGGGACTCCTTCCTACGAGCAGTACTTC; CDR3 protein: CASSRRTSGTPSYEQYF
clone size: .; D gene: .; V gene: TRBV6-6; J gene: TRBJ1-2; CDR3 DNA: TGTGCCAGCAGTTCCCAGACAGCTAACTATGGCTACACCTTC; CDR3 protein: CASSSQTANYGYTF
clone size: .; D gene: .; V gene: TRBV19; J gene: TRBJ2-7; CDR3 DNA: TGTGCCAGTGCCCGGAGGGGGGGGACGCAGGAGCAGTACTTC; CDR3 protein: CASARRGGTQEQYF
clone size: .; D gene: .; V gene: TRBV7-5; J gene: TRBJ1-5; CDR3 DNA: TGTGTCAGAAGATCTCCAGGGGGCAATCAGCCCCAGCATTTT; CDR3 protein: CVRRSPGGNQPQHF
clone size: once; D gene: TRBD2; V gene: TRBV7-3; J gene: TRBJ2-2; CDR3 DNA: TGTGCCGGCAGCTACCTAGCGGGAGCCCTCACCGGGGAGCTGTTTTTT; CDR3 protein: CAGSYLAGALTGELFF
clone size: .; D gene: TRBD1; V gene: TRBV18; J gene: TRBJ2-2; CDR3 DNA: TGTGCCAGCTCGCTAGACAGGGACACCGGGGAGCTGTTTTTT; CDR3 protein: CASSLDRDTGELFF
clone size: .; D gene: .; V gene: TRBV6-5; J gene: TRBJ2-5; CDR3 DNA: TGTGCCAGCACATCCGGACAGTTCCAAGAGACCCAGTACTTC; CDR3 protein: CASTSGQFQETQYF
clone size: .; D gene: .; V gene: TRBV11-3; J gene: TRBJ2-1; CDR3 DNA: TGTGCCAGCAGCTCCACCCTTGGGGGGAGTGCGTTCTTC; CDR3 protein: CASSSTLGGSAFF
clone size: few; D gene: .; V gene: TRBV2; J gene: TRBJ1-1; CDR3 DNA: TGTGCCAGCAGTGCACAATCGTGGACTGAAGCTTTCTTT; CDR3 protein: CASSAQSWTEAFF
clone size: .; D gene: TRBD2; V gene: TRBV10-3; J gene: TRBJ2-1; CDR3 DNA: TGTGCCATCAGTGAACTTGCGGGGGTCGATGAGCAGTTCTTC; CDR3 protein: CAISELAGVDEQFF
clone size: .; D gene: TRBD1; V gene: TRBV27; J gene: TRBJ1-2; CDR3 DNA: TGTGCCAGCAGTTACCGGACAGGCCTCAACTATGGCTACACCTTC; CDR3 protein: CASSYRTGLNYGYTF
clone size: .; D gene: TRBD2; V gene: TRBV7-3; J gene: TRBJ2-1; CDR3 DNA: TGTGCCAGCAGCTTACTAGCGGCCCCAGTAAGTGAGGAGCAGTTCTTC; CDR3 protein: CASSLLAAPVSEEQFF
clone size: .; D gene: TRBD1; V gene: TRBV19; J gene: TRBJ2-3; CDR3 DNA: TGTGCCACAAGACAGGGGCCTACAGATACGCAGTATTTT; CDR3 protein: CATRQGPTDTQYF
clone size: .; D gene: .; V gene: TRBV28; J gene: TRBJ1-1; CDR3 DNA: TGTGCCAGCAGTTTACCAGGGAACACTGAAGCTTTCTTT; CDR3 protein: CASSLPGNTEAFF
clone size: many; D gene: TRBD1; V gene: TRBV4-1; J gene: TRBJ1-3; CDR3 DNA: TGCGCCAGCAGCCAAGGATCCAGGGGGCGCGGAAACACCATATATTTT; CDR3 protein: CASSQGSRGRGNTIYF
clone size: .; D gene: .; V gene: TRBV18; J gene: TRBJ1-1; CDR3 DNA: TGTGCCAGCTCACCTTATACCGCGGAGAACACTGAAGCTTTCTTT; CDR3 protein: CASSPYTAENTEAFF
clone size: .; D gene: .; V gene: TRBV7-9; J gene: TRBJ1-6; CDR3 DNA: TGTGCCAGCAGCTTAGAGGGGAAGACACCCCTCCACTTT; CDR3 protein: CASSLEGKTPLHF
clone size: .; D gene: TRBD1; V gene: TRBV28; J gene: TRBJ2-2; CDR3 DNA: TGTGCCAGCAGTTTACCGGGACAGGCCAGCGGGGAGCTGTTTTTT; CDR3 protein: CASSLPGQASGELFF
clone size: .; D gene: .; V gene: TRBV3-1/TRBV3-2; J gene: TRBJ1-1; CDR3 DNA: TGTGCCAGCAGCCATCCCGGGGGTCACACTGAAGCTTTCTTT; CDR3 protein: CASSHPGGHTEAFF
clone size: .; D gene: TRBD1; V gene: TRBV11-2; J gene: TRBJ2-1; CDR3 DNA: TGTGCCAGCAGTCCTCCGGGACAGGGGTGGTACAATGAGCAGTTCTTC; CDR3 protein: CASSPPGQGWYNEQFF
clone size: .; D gene: TRBD2; V gene: TRBV5-6; J gene: TRBJ2-3; CDR3 DNA: TGTGCCAGCAGGAGACTAGCCCAAACCACAGATACGCAGTATTTT; CDR3 protein: CASRRLAQTTDTQYF
clone size: few; D gene: .; V gene: TRBV19; J gene: TRBJ2-2; CDR3 DNA: TGTGCCAGTACAGGGTTCTCGAACACCGGGGAGCTGTTTTTT; CDR3 protein: CASTGFSNTGELFF
clone size: .; D gene: TRBD1; V gene: TRBV28; J gene: TRBJ1-5; CDR3 DNA: TGTGCCAGCAGCAAAGTGGGACAGGGCCGACATCAGCCCCAGCATTTT; CDR3 protein: CASSKVGQGRHQPQHF
clone size: .; D gene: TRBD1; V gene: TRBV19; J gene: TRBJ1-1; CDR3 DNA: TGTGCCAGTAGTACACAGACAGGGGCGACTGAAGCTTTCTTT; CDR3 protein: CASSTQTGATEAFF
clone size: few; D gene: .; V gene: TRBV19; J gene: TRBJ1-2; CDR3 DNA: TGTGCCAGTACCCAGTGGGGGACAACCTATGGCTACACCTTC; CDR3 protein: CASTQWGTTYGYTF
clone size: .; D gene: TRBD1; V gene: TRBV5-1; J gene: TRBJ1-2; CDR3 DNA: TGCGCCAGCAGCCCAGGGACAGGGGTAGTTGATGGCTACACCTTC; CDR3 protein: CASSPGTGVVDGYTF
clone size: .; D gene: TRBD1; V gene: TRBV19; J gene: TRBJ1-5; CDR3 DNA: TGTGCCAGTAGTGAAACAGGGGGCAATCAGCCCCAGCATTTT; CDR3 protein: CASSETGGNQPQHF
clone size: .; D gene: TRBD2; V gene: TRBV6-5; J gene: TRBJ2-7; CDR3 DNA: TGTGCCAGCAGTCAACTAGCGGGGGCCTACGAGCAGTACTTC; CDR3 protein: CASSQLAGAYEQYF
clone size: .; D gene: .; V gene: TRBV7-9; J gene: TRBJ1-6; CDR3 DNA: TGTGCCAGCAGCTTACACAGCAACAATTCACCCCTCCACTTT; CDR3 protein: CASSLHSNNSPLHF
clone size: .; D gene: .; V gene: TRBV6-5; J gene: TRBJ1-2; CDR3 DNA: TGTGCCAGCAGTAACCGGGGTAGTCATGGCTACACCTTC; CDR3 protein: CASSNRGSHGYTF
clone size: .; D gene: TRBD1; V gene: TRBV7-9; J gene: TRBJ1-1; CDR3 DNA: TGTGCCAGCAGCTTTGGGACAGCGAACACTGAAGCTTTCTTT; CDR3 protein: CASSFGTANTEAFF
clone size: .; D gene: TRBD2; V gene: TRBV7-6; J gene: TRBJ2-2; CDR3 DNA: TGTGCCAGCAGCTTAGAGGGCGGGAGGAACACCGGGGAGCTGTTTTTT; CDR3 protein: CASSLEGGRNTGELFF
clone size: .; D gene: .; V gene: TRBV6-5; J gene: TRBJ2-7; CDR3 DNA: TGTGCCAGCAGTTACCGCTGGCAGTCCGAGCAGTACTTC; CDR3 protein: CASSYRWQSEQYF
clone size: few; D gene: TRBD2; V gene: TRBV27; J gene: TRBJ2-7; CDR3 DNA: TGTGCCAGCAGCCGATCGGGACTAGCACTCAACTACGAGCAGTACTTC; CDR3 protein: CASSRSGLALNYEQYF
clone size: once; D gene: TRBD1; V gene: TRBV9; J gene: TRBJ1-4; CDR3 DNA: TGTGCCAGCAGCCCGGGGACAGGGGTTGGGACTAATGAAAAACTGTTTTTT; CDR3 protein: CASSPGTGVGTNEKLFF
clone size: few; D gene: .; V gene: TRBV5-1; J gene: TRBJ2-2; CDR3 DNA: TGCGCCAGCAGCGCTGACTTTTTCCGGACCGGGGAGCTGTTTTTT; CDR3 protein: CASSADFFRTGELFF
clone size: few; D gene: .; V gene: TRBV6-5; J gene: TRBJ1-5; CDR3 DNA: TGTGCCAGCAGAGCCGGGAGGGGGAATCAGCCCCAGCATTTT; CDR3 protein: CASRAGRGNQPQHF
clone size: .; D gene: .; V gene: TRBV5-4; J gene: TRBJ2-1; CDR3 DNA: TGTGCCAGCAGCTTGGGCGTCGGCGGGGCCCAGTTCTTC; CDR3 protein: CASSLGVGGAQFF
clone size: .; D gene: .; V gene: TRBV6-4; J gene: TRBJ2-6; CDR3 DNA: TGTGCCAGCAGTTCCCAGGGTACCGGGGCCAACGTCCTGACTTTC; CDR3 protein: CASSSQGTGANVLTF
clone size: .; D gene: TRBD1; V gene: TRBV16; J gene: TRBJ1-5; CDR3 DNA: TGTGCCAGCAGCCGTACAGGGGGCAATCAGCCCCAGCATTTT; CDR3 protein: CASSRTGGNQPQHF
clone size: .; D gene: TRBD2; V gene: TRBV29-1; J gene: TRBJ2-3; CDR3 DNA: TGCAGCGTTGAAGATCCCCTCCTAGCGGGAGTGGCACCAGATACGCAGTATTTT; CDR3 protein: CSVEDPLLAGVAPDTQYF
clone size: .; D gene: TRBD1; V gene: TRBV5-1; J gene: TRBJ2-1; CDR3 DNA: TGCGCCAGCAGCCTGAGCGCAGGGGGCTGGTACAATGAGCAGTTCTTC; CDR3 protein: CASSLSAGGWYNEQFF
clone size: .; D gene: TRBD2; V gene: TRBV6-5; J gene: TRBJ2-4; CDR3 DNA: TGTGCCAGCAGTTACATGTCCGGACTAGCGCGCATTCAGTACTTC; CDR3 protein: CASSYMSGLARIQYF
clone size: .; D gene: TRBD2; V gene: TRBV9; J gene: TRBJ2-7; CDR3 DNA: TGTGCCAGCAGCGTAGGACTAGCGGAACCATACGAGCAGTACTTC; CDR3 protein: CASSVGLAEPYEQYF